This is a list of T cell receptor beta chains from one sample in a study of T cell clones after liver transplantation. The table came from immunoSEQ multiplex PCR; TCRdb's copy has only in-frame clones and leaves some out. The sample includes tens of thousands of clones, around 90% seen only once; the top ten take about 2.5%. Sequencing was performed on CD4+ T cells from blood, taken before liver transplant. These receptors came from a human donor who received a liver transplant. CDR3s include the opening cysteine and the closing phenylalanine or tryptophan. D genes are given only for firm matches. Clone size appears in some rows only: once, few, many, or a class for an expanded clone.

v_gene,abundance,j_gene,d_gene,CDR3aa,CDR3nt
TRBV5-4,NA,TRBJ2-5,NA,CASSPAQGGRLGETQYF,TGTGCCAGCAGCCCCGCTCAGGGGGGGAGATTGGGAGAGACCCAGTACTTC
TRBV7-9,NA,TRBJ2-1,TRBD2,CASSLSSGRNEQFF,TGTGCCAGCAGCTTATCTAGCGGGAGAAATGAGCAGTTCTTC
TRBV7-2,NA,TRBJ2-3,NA,CASSVTDTQYF,TGTGCCAGCAGCGTCACAGATACGCAGTATTTT
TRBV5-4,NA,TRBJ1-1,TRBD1,CASSPTGVTEAFF,TGTGCCAGCAGCCCGACAGGGGTCACTGAAGCTTTCTTT
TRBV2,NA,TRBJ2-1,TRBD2,CASSSLLAGYNEQFF,TGTGCCAGCAGTAGCCTGCTAGCGGGGTACAATGAGCAGTTCTTC
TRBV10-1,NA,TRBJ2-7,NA,CASSDRNGYEQYF,TGCGCCAGCAGTGACAGGAACGGCTACGAGCAGTACTTC
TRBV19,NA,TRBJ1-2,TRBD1,CASSGGQGARHGYTF,TGTGCCAGTAGCGGAGGACAGGGGGCACGTCATGGCTACACCTTC
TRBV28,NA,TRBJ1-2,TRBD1,CASSQGGGYTF,TGTGCCAGCAGTCAAGGGGGCGGCTACACCTTC
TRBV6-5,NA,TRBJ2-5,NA,CASSYSGRGETQYF,TGTGCCAGCAGTTACTCGGGTAGGGGCGAGACCCAGTACTTC
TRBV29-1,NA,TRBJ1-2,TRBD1,CSVEVPSGGVSGYTF,TGCAGCGTTGAAGTTCCTTCAGGGGGCGTCTCTGGCTACACCTTC
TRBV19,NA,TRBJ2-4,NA,CASSKSSDLAKNIQYF,TGTGCCAGTAGTAAATCCAGTGACCTAGCCAAAAACATTCAGTACTTC
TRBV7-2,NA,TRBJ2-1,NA,CASSLVASTYNEQFF,TGTGCCAGCAGCTTAGTAGCGAGCACCTACAATGAGCAGTTCTTC
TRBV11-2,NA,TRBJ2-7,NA,CASSQGGVGQYF,TGTGCCAGCAGTCAAGGTGGAGTGGGGCAGTACTTC
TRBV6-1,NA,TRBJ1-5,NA,CASSEHGGAGQPQHF,TGTGCCAGCAGTGAACACGGGGGGGCGGGACAGCCCCAGCATTTT
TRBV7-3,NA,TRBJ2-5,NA,CASSLQGQETQYF,TGTGCCAGCAGCTTACAGGGTCAAGAGACCCAGTACTTC
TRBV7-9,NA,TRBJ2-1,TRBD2,CASSPRTSGRDHNEQFF,TGTGCCAGCAGCCCAAGGACTAGCGGGAGGGACCACAATGAGCAGTTCTTC
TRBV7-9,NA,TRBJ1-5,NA,CASSVQDGQPQHF,TGTGCCAGCAGCGTACAGGATGGTCAGCCCCAGCATTTT
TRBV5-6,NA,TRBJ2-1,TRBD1,CASSLAGGAGPEQFF,TGTGCCAGCAGCTTGGCAGGGGGCGCAGGGCCCGAGCAGTTCTTC
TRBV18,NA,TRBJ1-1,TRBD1,CASSPGAQGATNTEAFF,TGTGCCAGCTCACCAGGGGCTCAGGGGGCTACGAACACTGAAGCTTTCTTT
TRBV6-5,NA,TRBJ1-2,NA,CASSTIKLNYGYTF,TGTGCCAGCAGCACAATAAAACTAAACTATGGCTACACCTTC
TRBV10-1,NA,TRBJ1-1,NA,CASSESGNTEAFF,TGCGCCAGCAGTGAGTCGGGGAACACTGAAGCTTTCTTT
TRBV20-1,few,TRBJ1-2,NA,CSANSNYGYTF,TGCAGTGCTAACAGTAACTATGGCTACACCTTC
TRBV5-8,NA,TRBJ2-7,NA,CASSFILEQYF,TGTGCCAGCAGCTTTATCCTCGAGCAGTACTTC
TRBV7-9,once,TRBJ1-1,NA,CASSTQGNTEAFF,TGTGCCAGCAGCACACAGGGGAACACTGAAGCTTTCTTT
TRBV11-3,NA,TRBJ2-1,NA,CASSFQSNEQFF,TGTGCCAGCAGCTTCCAGAGCAATGAGCAGTTCTTC
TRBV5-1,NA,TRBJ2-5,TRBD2,CASSLTSGQETQYF,TGCGCCAGCAGCCTAACTAGCGGCCAAGAGACCCAGTACTTC
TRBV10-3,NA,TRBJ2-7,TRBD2,CATLAGGPSSYEQYF,TGTGCCACCCTAGCGGGAGGCCCAAGCTCCTACGAGCAGTACTTC
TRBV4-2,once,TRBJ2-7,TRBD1,CASGKQGPDEQYF,TGTGCCAGCGGTAAACAGGGGCCCGACGAGCAGTACTTC
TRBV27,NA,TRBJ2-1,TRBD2,CASSRGLAGGQGSYNEQFF,TGTGCCAGCAGTCGCGGACTAGCGGGAGGGCAAGGCTCCTACAATGAGCAGTTCTTC
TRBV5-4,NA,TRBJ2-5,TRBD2,CASSLGISTSGPQETQYF,TGTGCCAGCAGCTTGGGAATATCGACTAGCGGACCCCAAGAGACCCAGTACTTC
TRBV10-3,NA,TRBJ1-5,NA,CAISESAGSNQPQHF,TGTGCCATCAGTGAGTCAGCGGGGAGCAATCAGCCCCAGCATTTT
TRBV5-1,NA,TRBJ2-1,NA,CASSSLDDNEQFF,TGCGCCAGCAGCTCACTAGATGACAATGAGCAGTTCTTC
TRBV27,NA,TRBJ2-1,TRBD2,CASRAKAGATRNEQFF,TGTGCCAGCAGGGCCAAAGCGGGAGCTACGAGGAATGAGCAGTTCTTC
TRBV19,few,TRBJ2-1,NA,CASSIDRYEQFF,TGTGCCAGTAGTATAGATCGCTACGAGCAGTTCTTC
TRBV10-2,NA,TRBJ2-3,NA,CASDSGDTQYF,TGCGCCAGCGATTCGGGCGATACGCAGTATTTT
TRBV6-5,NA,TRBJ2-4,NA,CASREGAPKNIQYF,TGTGCCAGCAGGGAGGGGGCGCCCAAAAACATTCAGTACTTC
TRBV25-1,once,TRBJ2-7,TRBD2,CASRGGPGLASSYEQYF,TGTGCCAGCAGGGGGGGGCCGGGACTAGCGAGTTCCTACGAGCAGTACTTC
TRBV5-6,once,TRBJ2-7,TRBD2,CASSAGTSGRYEQYF,TGTGCCAGCAGCGCTGGGACTAGCGGACGCTACGAGCAGTACTTC
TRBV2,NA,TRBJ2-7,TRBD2,CASRAGTSETYEQYF,TGTGCCAGCAGGGCCGGGACTAGCGAAACCTACGAGCAGTACTTC
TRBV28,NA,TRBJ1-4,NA,CASSLFQGTNEKLFF,TGTGCCAGCAGTTTATTTCAGGGAACTAATGAAAAACTGTTTTTT